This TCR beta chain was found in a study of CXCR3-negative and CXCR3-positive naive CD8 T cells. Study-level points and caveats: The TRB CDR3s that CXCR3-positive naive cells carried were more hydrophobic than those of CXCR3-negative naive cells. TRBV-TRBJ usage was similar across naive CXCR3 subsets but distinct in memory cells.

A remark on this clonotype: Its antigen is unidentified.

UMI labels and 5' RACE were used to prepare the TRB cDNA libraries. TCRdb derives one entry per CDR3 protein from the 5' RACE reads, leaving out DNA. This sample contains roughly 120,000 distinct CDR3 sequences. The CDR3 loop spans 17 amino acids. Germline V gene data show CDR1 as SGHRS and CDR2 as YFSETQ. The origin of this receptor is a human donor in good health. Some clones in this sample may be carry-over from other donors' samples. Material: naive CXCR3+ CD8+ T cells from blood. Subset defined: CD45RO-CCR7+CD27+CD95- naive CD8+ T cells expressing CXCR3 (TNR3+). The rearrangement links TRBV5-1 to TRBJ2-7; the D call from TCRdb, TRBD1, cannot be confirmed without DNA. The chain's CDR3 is CASSPHPDRYDVYEQYF. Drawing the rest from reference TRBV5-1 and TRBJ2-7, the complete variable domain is KAGVTQTPRYLIKTRGQQVTLSCSPISGHRSVSWYQQTPGQGLQFLFEYFSETQRNKGNFPGRFSGRQFSNSRSEMNVSTLELGDSALYLCASSPHPDRYDVYEQYFGPGTRLTVT.